This T cell receptor beta chain derives from a study of blood T cell repertoires in COVID-19. As for the study in general: Sources were T cells, B-cell-depleted T cells, or PBMCs; the material itself was cDNA or gDNA.

Recruited during active infection, patients (from Seattle) were subsequently followed longitudinally. As processed by the authors: How many nucleated cells were present was estimated from reference gene primer amplification. The method was immunoSEQ multiplex PCR; TCRdb's version includes in-frame clones alone and lacks a portion of them. The V and J calls and clone size are taken from that table; D and trimming were inferred from the DNA. The sample holds some 300,000 clones, 75% to 90% seen once. The germline CDR1 and CDR2 sequences are SGHTA and FQGNSA. The V end was cut by 3 bases, the J end by 9 bases, with 9 bases between. The CDR3 runs to 12 residues.

Material for sequencing was peripheral blood. This receptor was obtained from a woman aged 65 to 85 with COVID-19, enrolled during active disease. The rearrangement joins TRBV7-2 to TRBJ2-1; maybe TRBD1 (5 bases). CDR3 in DNA: TGTGCCAGCAGCTTCGCAGGGTTTGAGCAGTTCTTC. Translating it yields CASSFAGFEQFF.